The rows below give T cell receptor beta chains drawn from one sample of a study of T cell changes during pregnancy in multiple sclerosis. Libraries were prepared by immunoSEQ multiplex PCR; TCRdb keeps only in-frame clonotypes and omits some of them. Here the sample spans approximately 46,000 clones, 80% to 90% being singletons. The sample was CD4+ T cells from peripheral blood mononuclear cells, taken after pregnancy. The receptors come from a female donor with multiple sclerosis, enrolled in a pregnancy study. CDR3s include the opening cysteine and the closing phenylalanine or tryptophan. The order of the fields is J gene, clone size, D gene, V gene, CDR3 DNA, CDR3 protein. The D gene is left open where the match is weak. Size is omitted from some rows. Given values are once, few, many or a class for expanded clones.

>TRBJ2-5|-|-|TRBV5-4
TGTGCCAGCAGCTTGGCCAGCGGAAGAGGAGAGACCCAGTACTTC
CASSLASGRGETQYF
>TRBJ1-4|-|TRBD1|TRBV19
TGTGTCAGTAGTATGGGCCAGGGGGAGGAAAAACTGTTTTTT
CVSSMGQGEEKLFF
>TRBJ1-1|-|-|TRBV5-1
TGCGCCAGCAGCCGCTGGGTGGGCAGGGGTGGCACTGAAGCTTTCTTT
CASSRWVGRGGTEAFF
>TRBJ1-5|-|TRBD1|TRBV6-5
TGTGCCAGCAGGGAGAAGACAGGGGGCGTTCAGCCCCAGCATTTT
CASREKTGGVQPQHF
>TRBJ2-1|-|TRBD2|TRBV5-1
TGCGCCAGCAGCTTGGAACTAGCGGGTAATGGACGGGATGAGCAGTTCTTC
CASSLELAGNGRDEQFF
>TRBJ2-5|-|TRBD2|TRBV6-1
TGTGCCAGCAGTGAGTTAGCGGGAGGGCAAGGGGAGACCCAGTACTTC
CASSELAGGQGETQYF
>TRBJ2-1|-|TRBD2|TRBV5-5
TGTGCCAGCAGCCGGACTAGCGGGAGAGGGGAGCAGTTCTTC
CASSRTSGRGEQFF
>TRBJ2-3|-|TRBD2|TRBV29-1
TGCAGCGTTGAAAAGGGTAGCGGGAGTATCACAGATACGCAGTATTTT
CSVEKGSGSITDTQYF
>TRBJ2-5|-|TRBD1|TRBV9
TGTGCCAGCAGCGGGGGACAGGGGGTAGTATCGGGAGAGACCCAGTACTTC
CASSGGQGVVSGETQYF
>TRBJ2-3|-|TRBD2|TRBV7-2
TGTGCCAGCAGCTTAGTGGGCGGGAGAGGCACAGATACGCAGTATTTT
CASSLVGGRGTDTQYF
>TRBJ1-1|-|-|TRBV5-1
TGCGCCAGCAGCTTGGACAGCTTGAACACTGAAGCTTTCTTT
CASSLDSLNTEAFF
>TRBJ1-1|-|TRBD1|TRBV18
TGTGCCAGCTCACCCTGGGACAGCAACACTGAAGCTTTCTTT
CASSPWDSNTEAFF
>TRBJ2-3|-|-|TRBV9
TGTGCCAGCAGCGTAGTCAGTACCGGGGTAGGGACAGATACGCAGTATTTT
CASSVVSTGVGTDTQYF
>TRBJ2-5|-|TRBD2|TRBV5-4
TGTGCCAGCAGCCCCCAGGCGGGAGCGAGAGAGACCCAGTACTTC
CASSPQAGARETQYF
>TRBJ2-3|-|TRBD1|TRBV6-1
TGTGCCAGCAGTTCTGGGACAGGGCTAGGAAATACGCAGTATTTT
CASSSGTGLGNTQYF
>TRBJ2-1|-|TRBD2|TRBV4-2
TGTGCCAGCAGCCAAGAATATTCGTGGGTAGCGGGTCCTAGCTCCTACAATGAGCAGTTCTTC
CASSQEYSWVAGPSSYNEQFF
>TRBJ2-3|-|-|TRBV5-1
TGCGCCAGCAGCTTGGGTCGGGAAGGGGATACGCAGTATTTT
CASSLGREGDTQYF
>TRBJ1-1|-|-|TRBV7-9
TGTGCCAGCAGCTTATTATTATCGAACACTGAAGCTTTCTTT
CASSLLLSNTEAFF
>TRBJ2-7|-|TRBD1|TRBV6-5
TGTGCCAGCAGTTACGGGACAGGGTTCTACGAGCAGTACTTC
CASSYGTGFYEQYF
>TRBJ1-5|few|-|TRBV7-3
TGTGCCAGCAGCTTAGGACTGGGGCAGCCCCAGCATTTT
CASSLGLGQPQHF
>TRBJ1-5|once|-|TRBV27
TGTGCCAGCAGTTCGGGGGAGGGGTCAATTAGCAATCAGCCCCAGCATTTT
CASSSGEGSISNQPQHF
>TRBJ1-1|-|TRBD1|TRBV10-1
TGCGCCAGCAGTGAGGGGGACAGGGGAGAAGCTTTCTTT
CASSEGDRGEAFF
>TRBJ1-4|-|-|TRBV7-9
TGTGCCAGCAGCTTAAAGGCCGGGGCGGGAGAAAAACTGTTTTTT
CASSLKAGAGEKLFF
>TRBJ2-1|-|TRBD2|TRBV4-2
TGTGCCAGCAGCCAAGGGCCGGCGGGAGTAAGGCATGAGCAGTTCTTC
CASSQGPAGVRHEQFF
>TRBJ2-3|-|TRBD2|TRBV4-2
TGTGCCAGCAAGCCCGGGAGGCGCCCAGATACGCAGTATTTT
CASKPGRRPDTQYF
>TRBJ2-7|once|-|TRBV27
TGTGCCAGCAAATCATTAGGAGGACAGCCGAGCTCCTACGAGCAGTACTTC
CASKSLGGQPSSYEQYF
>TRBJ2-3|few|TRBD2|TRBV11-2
TGTGCCAGCAGCTTACAGCGGGGGATAGATACGCAGTATTTT
CASSLQRGIDTQYF
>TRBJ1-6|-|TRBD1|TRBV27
TGTGCCAGCAGTCCCCAGACAGGGTCCTATTCACCCCTCCACTTT
CASSPQTGSYSPLHF
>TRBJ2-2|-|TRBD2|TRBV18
TGTGCCAGCTCCCGAAATCCGGGACTAGCGAACACCGGGGAGCTGTTTTTT
CASSRNPGLANTGELFF
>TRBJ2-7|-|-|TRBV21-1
TGTGCCAGCGACGAGGGACAGGGGGCGGCAAACTACGAGCAGTACTTC
CASDEGQGAANYEQYF
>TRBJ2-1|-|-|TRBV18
TGTGCCAGCTCACCAGGGCAGAGTCTATCGAGCTCCTACAATGAGCAGTTCTTC
CASSPGQSLSSSYNEQFF
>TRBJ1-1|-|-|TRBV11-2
TGTGCCAGCAGCCCAAGACAACGCATGAACACTGAAGCTTTCTTT
CASSPRQRMNTEAFF
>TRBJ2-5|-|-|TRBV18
TGTGCCAGCTCCTTGTACCAAGAGACCCAGTACTTC
CASSLYQETQYF
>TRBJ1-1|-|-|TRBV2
TGTGCCAGCAGCGGTCATACAGTGAACACTGAAGCTTTCTTT
CASSGHTVNTEAFF
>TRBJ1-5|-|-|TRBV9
TGTGCCAGCAGCGCGGGCAGCGGAGGGGGCAATCAGCCCCAGCATTTT
CASSAGSGGGNQPQHF
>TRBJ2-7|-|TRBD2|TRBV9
TGTGCCAGCAGCGTAGAGGCTAGCGGGACCAACGAGCAGTACTTC
CASSVEASGTNEQYF
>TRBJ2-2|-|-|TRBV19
TGTGCCAGTAGTCAGGGCGGGGACACCGGGGAGCTGTTTTTT
CASSQGGDTGELFF
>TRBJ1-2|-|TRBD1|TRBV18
TGTGCCAGCTCACCCGACCCCGGACAGGGCAGGGGCTACACCTTC
CASSPDPGQGRGYTF
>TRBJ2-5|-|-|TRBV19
TGTGCCAGTAGTACCCAGGGTACAGAGACCCAGTACTTC
CASSTQGTETQYF
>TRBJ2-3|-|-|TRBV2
TGTGCCAGCAGAAGCAACTTATTTCCCACAGATACGCAGTATTTT
CASRSNLFPTDTQYF
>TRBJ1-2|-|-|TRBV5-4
TGTGCCAGCAGCGCGCAGGGGAACTATGGCTACACCTTC
CASSAQGNYGYTF
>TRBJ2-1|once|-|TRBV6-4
TGTGCCAGCAGTGTGAGGGAAGGCAATGAGCAGTTCTTC
CASSVREGNEQFF
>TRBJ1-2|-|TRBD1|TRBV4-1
TGCGCCAGCAGCCACCCCAGAGCCGGGACAGGGGGTATACTCTTC
CASSHPRAGTGGILF
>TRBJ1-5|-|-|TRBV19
TGTGCCAGTAGTCGGGGGACCCAGCATTTT
CASSRGTQHF
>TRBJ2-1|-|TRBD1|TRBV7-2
TGTGCCAGCAGCACAGGGGACACCATGAGAGTGAATGAGCAGTTCTTC
CASSTGDTMRVNEQFF
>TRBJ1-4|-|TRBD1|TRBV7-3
TGTGCCAGCAGCTTAGGAGGGGGCAGCGGTGAAAAACTGTTTTTT
CASSLGGGSGEKLFF
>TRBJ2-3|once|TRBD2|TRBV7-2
TGTGCCAGCAGCTTAGAACTAGCGGCTAGCACAGATACGCAGTATTTT
CASSLELAASTDTQYF
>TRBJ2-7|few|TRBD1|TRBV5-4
TGTGCCAGCAGCGAGGGGACAGGGGGAAACTACGAGCAGTACTTC
CASSEGTGGNYEQYF
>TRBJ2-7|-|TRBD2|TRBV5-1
TGCGCCAGCAGCCCGATTGGAAAGCGGGGGAGCTCCTACGAGCAGTACTTC
CASSPIGKRGSSYEQYF
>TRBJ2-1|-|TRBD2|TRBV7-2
TGTGCCAGCAGCTTCTATGCTAGCGGGAACCTATACAATGAGCAGTTCTTC
CASSFYASGNLYNEQFF
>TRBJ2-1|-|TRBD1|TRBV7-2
TGTGCCAGCAGGCGCACCGGGACAGGCTTATACAATGAGCAGTTCTTC
CASRRTGTGLYNEQFF